These T cell receptor beta chains were read from a single sample in a study of T cell responses to AZD1222 COVID-19 vaccine. Profiling relied on immunoSEQ multiplex PCR, and the TCRdb table lists in-frame clones only, not all of them. The data hold 65,000 to 70,000 clones, with 70% to 90% observed a single time. The source material was peripheral blood, sampled 28 days after the second AZD1222 dose. The receptors were gathered from an adult who received the AZD1222 COVID-19 vaccine. The CDR3 runs from the conserved cysteine through the conserved F or W. D genes are given only for firm matches. Clone size is shown for a subset of rows, as once, few, many or a class of expanded clone.

J gene: TRBJ1-4
D gene: .
clone size: .
V gene: TRBV12-3/TRBV12-4
CDR3 protein: CASSSAVTEKLFF
CDR3 DNA: TGTGCCAGCAGTTCGGCGGTTACAGAAAAACTGTTTTTT

J gene: TRBJ1-2
D gene: TRBD1
clone size: .
V gene: TRBV2
CDR3 protein: CASSHPDRGQINYGYTF
CDR3 DNA: TGTGCCAGCAGCCACCCTGACAGGGGGCAGATTAACTATGGCTACACCTTC

J gene: TRBJ1-5
D gene: .
clone size: .
V gene: TRBV4-2
CDR3 protein: CASSQLVGINNQPQHF
CDR3 DNA: TGTGCCAGCAGCCAACTCGTAGGTATTAACAATCAGCCCCAGCATTTT

J gene: TRBJ2-1
D gene: .
clone size: .
V gene: TRBV11-2
CDR3 protein: CASSLIMNEQFF
CDR3 DNA: TGTGCCAGCAGCTTAATTATGAATGAGCAGTTCTTC

J gene: TRBJ2-3
D gene: .
clone size: .
V gene: TRBV24-1
CDR3 protein: CATRGPQDTQYF
CDR3 DNA: TGTGCCACCCGGGGCCCCCAAGATACGCAGTATTTT

J gene: TRBJ1-2
D gene: .
clone size: many
V gene: TRBV10-1
CDR3 protein: CASSESTQGPRNRYTF
CDR3 DNA: TGCGCCAGCAGTGAGTCGACGCAGGGACCGCGGAATCGCTACACCTTC

J gene: TRBJ1-2
D gene: .
clone size: few
V gene: TRBV7-9
CDR3 protein: CATLPSLGDYGYTF
CDR3 DNA: TGTGCCACACTACCGAGCCTCGGGGACTATGGCTACACCTTC

J gene: TRBJ1-2
D gene: .
clone size: .
V gene: TRBV29-1
CDR3 protein: CSVAGGVPINYGYTF
CDR3 DNA: TGCAGCGTAGCGGGGGGAGTGCCTATCAACTATGGCTACACCTTC

J gene: TRBJ2-7
D gene: .
clone size: .
V gene: TRBV29-1
CDR3 protein: CSVEGHPGARAYEQYF
CDR3 DNA: TGCAGCGTTGAAGGGCACCCGGGGGCGAGAGCCTACGAGCAGTACTTC

J gene: TRBJ1-2
D gene: TRBD1
clone size: medium-sized
V gene: TRBV6-5
CDR3 protein: CASSPTGGHAGYTF
CDR3 DNA: TGTGCCAGCAGTCCTACAGGGGGCCATGCTGGCTACACCTTC

J gene: TRBJ1-2
D gene: TRBD1
clone size: .
V gene: TRBV7-9
CDR3 protein: CASSLTGQGAIGYTF
CDR3 DNA: TGTGCCAGCAGCTTAACGGGACAGGGGGCGATTGGCTACACCTTC

J gene: TRBJ2-7
D gene: .
clone size: .
V gene: TRBV11-3
CDR3 protein: CASSLYTTAYEQYF
CDR3 DNA: TGTGCCAGCAGCTTATATACCACAGCCTACGAGCAGTACTTC

J gene: TRBJ1-1
D gene: .
clone size: .
V gene: TRBV4-1
CDR3 protein: CASSQDGTRGTEAFF
CDR3 DNA: TGCGCCAGCAGCCAAGATGGCACCCGTGGCACTGAAGCTTTCTTT

J gene: TRBJ1-5
D gene: .
clone size: .
V gene: TRBV7-2
CDR3 protein: CASSLDRLSNQPQHF
CDR3 DNA: TGTGCCAGCAGCTTAGACAGACTTAGCAATCAGCCCCAGCATTTT

J gene: TRBJ2-7
D gene: TRBD2
clone size: .
V gene: TRBV6-1
CDR3 protein: CASSEMGGTGEQYF
CDR3 DNA: TGTGCCAGCAGTGAAATGGGGGGGACGGGAGAGCAGTACTTC

J gene: TRBJ2-3
D gene: TRBD2
clone size: once
V gene: TRBV18
CDR3 protein: CATLPPLAGADTQYF
CDR3 DNA: TGTGCCACCCTGCCCCCTTTAGCGGGAGCAGATACGCAGTATTTT

J gene: TRBJ1-2
D gene: .
clone size: .
V gene: TRBV5-1
CDR3 protein: CASSLENLQGGYTF
CDR3 DNA: TGCGCCAGCAGCTTGGAGAACCTCCAGGGGGGCTACACCTTC

J gene: TRBJ1-6
D gene: .
clone size: .
V gene: TRBV27
CDR3 protein: CASSFGPWDSPLHF
CDR3 DNA: TGTGCCAGCAGTTTCGGCCCCTGGGATTCACCCCTCCACTTT

J gene: TRBJ1-5
D gene: .
clone size: .
V gene: TRBV10-2
CDR3 protein: CASSESGSNQPQHF
CDR3 DNA: TGCGCCAGCAGTGAGTCTGGAAGCAATCAGCCCCAGCATTTT

J gene: TRBJ1-2
D gene: .
clone size: .
V gene: TRBV21-1
CDR3 protein: CASSKVDGQMLGYTF
CDR3 DNA: TGTGCCAGCAGCAAAGTGGACGGTCAAATGTTGGGCTACACCTTC

J gene: TRBJ1-2
D gene: .
clone size: .
V gene: TRBV21-1
CDR3 protein: CASEGWQTKGHGYTF
CDR3 DNA: TGTGCCAGCGAGGGATGGCAAACCAAGGGTCATGGCTACACCTTC

J gene: TRBJ1-2
D gene: .
clone size: .
V gene: TRBV2
CDR3 protein: CASSENEWGATANYGYTF
CDR3 DNA: TGTGCCAGCAGTGAAAACGAGTGGGGGGCTACGGCTAACTATGGCTACACCTTC

J gene: TRBJ2-3
D gene: .
clone size: .
V gene: TRBV13
CDR3 protein: CASSLVGGTADTQYF
CDR3 DNA: TGTGCCAGCAGCTTAGTTGGGGGCACTGCAGATACGCAGTATTTT

J gene: TRBJ1-4
D gene: .
clone size: few
V gene: TRBV2
CDR3 protein: CASTYGGRATNEKLFF
CDR3 DNA: TGTGCCAGCACCTACGGGGGTAGGGCAACTAATGAAAAACTGTTTTTT

J gene: TRBJ2-2
D gene: TRBD1
clone size: few
V gene: TRBV6-5
CDR3 protein: CASIVGQGTGELFF
CDR3 DNA: TGTGCCAGCATAGTCGGACAGGGGACCGGGGAGCTGTTTTTT

J gene: TRBJ2-7
D gene: TRBD1
clone size: medium-sized
V gene: TRBV5-1
CDR3 protein: CASRWQGVGDEQYF
CDR3 DNA: TGCGCCAGCAGATGGCAGGGGGTTGGCGACGAGCAGTACTTC

J gene: TRBJ1-5
D gene: TRBD1
clone size: .
V gene: TRBV3-1/TRBV3-2
CDR3 protein: CASSYRGANQPQHF
CDR3 DNA: TGTGCCAGCAGCTACAGGGGAGCGAATCAGCCCCAGCATTTT

J gene: TRBJ2-5
D gene: .
clone size: .
V gene: TRBV5-6
CDR3 protein: CASSPGGEETQYF
CDR3 DNA: TGTGCCAGCAGCCCAGGGGGGGAGGAGACCCAGTACTTC

J gene: TRBJ1-2
D gene: TRBD1
clone size: .
V gene: TRBV29-1
CDR3 protein: CSVGGGTGGGYTF
CDR3 DNA: TGCAGCGTTGGAGGGGGGACAGGGGGTGGCTACACCTTC

J gene: TRBJ2-7
D gene: TRBD1
clone size: .
V gene: TRBV7-8
CDR3 protein: CASSYVMGQAYEQYF
CDR3 DNA: TGTGCCAGCAGCTACGTAATGGGACAGGCTTACGAGCAGTACTTC

J gene: TRBJ1-3
D gene: .
clone size: .
V gene: TRBV2
CDR3 protein: CASSVQAWGIYF
CDR3 DNA: TGTGCCAGCAGTGTACAGGCCTGGGGGATATATTTT

J gene: TRBJ1-5
D gene: .
clone size: .
V gene: TRBV15
CDR3 protein: CATSRDLISGSGNQPQHF
CDR3 DNA: TGTGCCACCAGCAGAGATTTAATTAGTGGGTCGGGCAATCAGCCCCAGCATTTT

J gene: TRBJ2-7
D gene: .
clone size: .
V gene: TRBV6-5
CDR3 protein: CASSYGTSNYEQYF
CDR3 DNA: TGTGCCAGCAGTTACGGGACTTCAAACTACGAGCAGTACTTC

J gene: TRBJ1-1
D gene: TRBD1
clone size: .
V gene: TRBV6-1
CDR3 protein: CASSEEGQAVVGNTEAFF
CDR3 DNA: TGTGCCAGCAGTGAAGAGGGACAGGCTGTCGTCGGTAACACTGAAGCTTTCTTT

J gene: TRBJ2-7
D gene: .
clone size: .
V gene: TRBV20-1
CDR3 protein: CSASPGQSVYGGYEQYF
CDR3 DNA: TGCAGTGCAAGTCCGGGACAGAGCGTATACGGGGGCTACGAGCAGTACTTC

J gene: TRBJ1-1
D gene: .
clone size: once
V gene: TRBV2
CDR3 protein: CASSERQHTEAFF
CDR3 DNA: TGTGCCAGCAGTGAACGACAGCACACTGAAGCTTTCTTT

J gene: TRBJ2-7
D gene: .
clone size: .
V gene: TRBV10-1
CDR3 protein: CASSEGILSGQYF
CDR3 DNA: TGCGCCAGCAGTGAAGGGATCCTATCGGGGCAGTACTTC

J gene: TRBJ2-1
D gene: .
clone size: .
V gene: TRBV19
CDR3 protein: CATVAPLYNEQFF
CDR3 DNA: TGTGCCACCGTAGCTCCCCTTTACAATGAGCAGTTCTTC

J gene: TRBJ2-5
D gene: .
clone size: few
V gene: TRBV7-9
CDR3 protein: CASSSDSFQETQYF
CDR3 DNA: TGTGCCAGCAGCTCGGACAGTTTCCAAGAGACCCAGTACTTC

J gene: TRBJ2-3
D gene: .
clone size: .
V gene: TRBV19
CDR3 protein: CASSPSEDTQYF
CDR3 DNA: TGTGCCAGTAGTCCCTCTGAAGATACGCAGTATTTT

J gene: TRBJ1-1
D gene: TRBD1
clone size: .
V gene: TRBV12-3/TRBV12-4
CDR3 protein: CASSPGTGEAFF
CDR3 DNA: TGTGCCAGCAGTCCCGGGACAGGTGAAGCTTTCTTT

J gene: TRBJ1-1
D gene: TRBD1
clone size: .
V gene: TRBV29-1
CDR3 protein: CSAPDRPNTEAFF
CDR3 DNA: TGCAGCGCCCCGGACAGGCCGAACACTGAAGCTTTCTTT

J gene: TRBJ1-1
D gene: TRBD1
clone size: .
V gene: TRBV11-3
CDR3 protein: CASTGTERLNTEAFF
CDR3 DNA: TGTGCCAGCACCGGGACAGAAAGACTGAACACTGAAGCTTTCTTT